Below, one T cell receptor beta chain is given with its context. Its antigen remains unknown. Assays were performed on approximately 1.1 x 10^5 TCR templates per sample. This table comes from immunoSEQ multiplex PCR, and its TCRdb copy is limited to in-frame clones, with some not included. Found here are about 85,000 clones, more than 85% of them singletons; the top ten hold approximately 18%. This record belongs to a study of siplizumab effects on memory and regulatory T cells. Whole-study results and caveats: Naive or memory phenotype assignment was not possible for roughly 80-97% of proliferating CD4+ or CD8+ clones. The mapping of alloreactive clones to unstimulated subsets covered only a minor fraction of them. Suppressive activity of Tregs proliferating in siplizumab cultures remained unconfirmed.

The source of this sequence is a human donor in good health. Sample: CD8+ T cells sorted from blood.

Here the CDR3 DNA reads TGCGCCAGCAGCCACCTGGACAGGGGGACCTCCTACGAGCAGTACTTC. This sequence encodes CASSHLDRGTSYEQYF. The chain carries TRBV4-1 and TRBJ2-7; 10 nucleotides agree with TRBD1. Germline V lookup: CDR1 MGHRA, CDR2 YSYEKL. Trimming cost V 3 bases and J 0 bases; bases outside gene matches: 5. The CDR3 is 16 amino acids.